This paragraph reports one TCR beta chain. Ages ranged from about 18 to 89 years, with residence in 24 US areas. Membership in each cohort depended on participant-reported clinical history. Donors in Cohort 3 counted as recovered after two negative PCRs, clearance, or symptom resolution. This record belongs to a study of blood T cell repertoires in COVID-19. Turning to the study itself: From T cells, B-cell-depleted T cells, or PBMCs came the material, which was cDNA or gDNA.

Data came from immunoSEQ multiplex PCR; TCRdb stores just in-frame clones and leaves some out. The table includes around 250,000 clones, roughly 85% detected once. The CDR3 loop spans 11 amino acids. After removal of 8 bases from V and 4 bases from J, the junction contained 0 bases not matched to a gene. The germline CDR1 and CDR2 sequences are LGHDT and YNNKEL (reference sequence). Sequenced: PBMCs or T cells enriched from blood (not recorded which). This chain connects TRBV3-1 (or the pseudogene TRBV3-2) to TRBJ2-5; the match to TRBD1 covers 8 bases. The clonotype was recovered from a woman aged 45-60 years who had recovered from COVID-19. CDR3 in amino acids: CASQGAETQYF. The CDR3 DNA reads TGTGCCAGCCAGGGGGCAGAGACCCAGTACTTC.